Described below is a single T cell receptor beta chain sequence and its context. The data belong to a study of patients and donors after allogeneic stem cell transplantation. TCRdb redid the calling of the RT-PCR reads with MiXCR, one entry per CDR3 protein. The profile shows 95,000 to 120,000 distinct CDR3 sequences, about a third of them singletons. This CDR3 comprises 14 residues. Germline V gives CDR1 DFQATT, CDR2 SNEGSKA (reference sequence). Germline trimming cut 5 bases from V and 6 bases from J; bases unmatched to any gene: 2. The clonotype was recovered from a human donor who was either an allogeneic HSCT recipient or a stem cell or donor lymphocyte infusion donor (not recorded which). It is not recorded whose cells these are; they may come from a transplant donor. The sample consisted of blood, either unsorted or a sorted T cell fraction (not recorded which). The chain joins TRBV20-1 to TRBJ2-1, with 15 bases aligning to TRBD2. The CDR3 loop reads CSARTSGRGNEQFF. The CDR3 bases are TGCAGTGCTCGGACTAGCGGGAGGGGCAATGAGCAGTTCTTC.